Only one count was recorded for the clone carrying this TCR beta chain. Antigen specificity is unknown. V was clipped by 1 base and J by 9 bases, with 4 bases between them. The CDR3 covers 11 residues. Germline CDR1 reads SGHVS; CDR2 reads FNYEAQ. The data were obtained in a study of T cell responses to AZD1222 COVID-19 vaccine. On the study more broadly: Pooling covered second doses at about 4 or about 12 weeks. Whole-study findings and limits: Reportedly, close to half of spike-specific TCRs are directed against unmutated variant regions. Seropositive at baseline were only five or six AZD1222 recipients. Samples come after the peak T cell response, not at day 14.

Assay: immunoSEQ multiplex PCR; the TCRdb copy retains only in-frame clones and omits some. The table shows about 110,000 clones, with around 87% occurring only once. The chain uses TRBV7-6 and TRBJ2-1; D remains ambiguous. The sequences come from peripheral blood, collected on day 0 of AZD1222 vaccination. This receptor was taken from an adult in good health. The CDR3 here is CASSLEAEQFF. CDR3 nucleotide sequence: TGTGCCAGCAGCTTAGAGGCTGAGCAGTTCTTC.